A single sample gave rise to the 29 T cell receptor beta chains below, sequenced in a study of CD8 T cells in ankylosing spondylitis. Study observations and caveats: Ankylosing spondylitis blood seemed to carry a telltale TCR beta motif made of under ten highly homologous variants.

The antigens for these receptors are not known. From the 5' RACE reads, TCRdb called clonotypes with MiXCR, one entry per CDR3 protein. The data show over 600,000 distinct CDR3 sequences, 15% to 20% seen once. Sequenced input: blood, either unsorted or a sorted T cell fraction (not recorded which). These receptor sequences come from a male donor with ankylosing spondylitis.

This clonotype is a singleton in its sample. Here the CDR3 DNA reads TGTGCCAGCAGCTTTCGGGACAGGGGATGGCATGAGCAGTTCTTC. This translates into CASSFRDRGWHEQFF. The gene calls are TRBV7-8 and TRBJ2-1; 10 positions match TRBD1. The germline V gene encodes CDR1 SGHVS and CDR2 FQNEAQ. The CDR3 has 15 residues. Losses at the gene ends were 3 bases for V and 8 bases for J; bases not matched to a gene: 7.

The chain uses TRBV11-2 and TRBJ1-1; the D gene is possibly TRBD1 (5 bases). This CDR3 spans 11 amino acids. V was cut by 5 bases and J by 10 bases, with 11 bases left in between. Per germline, CDR1 SGHAT and CDR2 FQNNGV. The CDR3 protein is CASSEGRLAFF. The DNA of the CDR3 is TGTGCCAGCAGCGAGGGGCGGCTAGCTTTCTTT.

This clonotype was counted at least ten times. The V and J genes are TRBV5-6 and TRBJ2-2; TRBD1 might be the D (5 bases). V was clipped by 2 bases and J by 5 bases, with 19 bases between them. The CDR3 runs to 17 residues. Germline CDR1 and CDR2: SGHDT and YYEEEE. The CDR3 is CASSFLSLGAQTGELFF. The DNA for the CDR3 is TGTGCCAGCAGCTTTCTATCTTTAGGGGCGCAGACCGGGGAGCTGTTTTTT.

This clonotype was detected only a few times. The chain links TRBV12-3 or TRBV12-4 to TRBJ1-2; D is unclear. This CDR3 region has 14 residues. Trimming took 2 bases from V and 8 from J, leaving 15 bases between them. In DNA form, the CDR3 reads TGTGCCAGCAGTTTATTCCTCTCCACCTGGGGCTACACCTTC. Its protein is CASSLFLSTWGYTF.

This clonotype occurred a few times. This rearrangement joins TRBV20-1 to TRBJ2-1, with 8 bases fitting TRBD2. From germline, CDR1 is DFQATT and CDR2 SNEGSKA (reference sequence). Germline trimming cut 4 bases from V and 10 bases from J; bases unmatched to any gene: 12. The CDR3 is made up of 14 amino acids. The CDR3 reads CSANGVAGLGEQFF. For the CDR3, the DNA is TGCAGTGCTAACGGGGTAGCGGGATTGGGGGAGCAGTTCTTC.

The J gene is TRBJ1-1, the V gene TRBV25-1; TRBD1 aligns across 8 bases. With 4 bases clipped from V and 2 bases from J, the junction kept 21 bases outside the gene matches. The CDR3 has 20 residues. Germline V gene data show CDR1 as MGHDK and CDR2 as SYGVNS. The CDR3 reads CASSAQGARWLIRPNTEAFF. CDR3 nucleotides: TGTGCCAGCAGTGCGCAGGGGGCGCGATGGTTAATTAGACCCAACACTGAAGCTTTCTTT.

The chain recombines TRBV6-1 with TRBJ2-7; TRBD2 matches 11 bases. This CDR3 comprises 15 residues. Germline V CDR1 and CDR2: MNHNS, SASEGT. After removal of 5 bases from V and 3 bases from J, the junction contained 6 bases not matched to a gene. The CDR3, as DNA: TGTGCCAGCAGTCCCTCTAGCGGGGGGTACTACGAGCAGTACTTC. Protein product: CASSPSSGGYYEQYF.

A few counts support this clonotype. The chain links TRBV4-1 to TRBJ2-2; D is unresolved. The CDR3 totals 15 residues. V lost 2 bases to trimming and J lost 4 bases, with 11 bases between them. CDR1 MGHRA and CDR2 YSYEKL come from the germline V gene. The CDR3 DNA sequence: TGCGCCAGCAGCCAAATTCTGAGTGGCACCGGGGAGCTGTTTTTT. Protein: CASSQILSGTGELFF.

This clonotype was found a few times. The CDR3 DNA is TGTGCCAGCAGCTTACCGGGACAGGGGGCAATGAACACTGAAGCTTTCTTT. It encodes CASSLPGQGAMNTEAFF. V is TRBV7-6 and J is TRBJ1-1; 12 nucleotides agree with TRBD1. The CDR3 is 17 amino acids. The germline V gene has CDR1 SGHVS and CDR2 FNYEAQ. The V and J ends lost 2 bases and 0 bases, in that order; junction bases with no gene match: 4.

The chain recombines TRBV7-9 with TRBJ2-3, with D unresolved. The germline CDR1 and CDR2 sequences are SEHNR and FQNEAQ (reference sequence). This CDR3 is built from 13 residues. V lost 4 bases, J lost 6 bases, and 11 bases lay in between. CDR3 loop: CASSSDLRDTQYF. The CDR3 coding sequence is TGTGCCAGCAGCTCGGATTTGCGGGATACGCAGTATTTT. The variable domain in full, with the rest retrieved from reference TRBV7-9 and TRBJ2-3, is DTGVSQNPRHKITKRGQNVTFRCDPISEHNRLYWYRQTLGQGPEFLTYFQNEAQLEKSRLLSDRFSAERPKGSFSTLEIQRTEQGDSAMYLCASSSDLRDTQYFGPGTRLTVL.

This clonotype was found many times. The genes are TRBV9 and TRBJ2-1, with D maybe TRBD1 (5 bases). CDR3 length: 16 amino acids. Trimming left V 0 bases short and J 0 bases short, with 10 bases between. Germline lookup yields CDR1 SGDLS and CDR2 YYNGEE. The CDR3 nucleotides are TGTGCCAGCAGCGTAGTGGGGCAAGCCTCCTACAATGAGCAGTTCTTC. It is translated as CASSVVGQASYNEQFF. Based on the CDR3 plus reference TRBV9 and TRBJ2-1, the full variable domain is DSGVTQTPKHLITATGQRVTLRCSPRSGDLSVYWYQQSLDQGLQFLIQYYNGEERAKGNILERFSAQQFPDLHSELNLSSLELGDSALYFCASSVVGQASYNEQFFGPGTRLTVL.

As to this clonotype: At one end, the junction sequence differs from germline, possibly due to a read error. The chain is built from TRBV20-1 and TRBJ2-3; the match to TRBD2 covers 9 bases. This CDR3 has 19 residues. CDR1 DFQATT and CDR2 SNEGSKA come from the germline V gene (reference sequence). CDR3: CRARDSGSGSPTSTDTQYF. The CDR3 region has the DNA TGCAGGGCTAGAGATTCAGGTAGCGGGAGCCCGACTAGCACAGATACGCAGTATTTT.

This clonotype was seen more than once but under ten times. The J gene is TRBJ1-5, the V gene TRBV20-1; 8 bases fit TRBD1. The V gene's germline CDR1 is DFQATT and CDR2 SNEGSKA (reference sequence). V shed 3 bases, J shed 2 bases, and the junction held 6 bases outside the gene matches. This CDR3 has 15 residues. The CDR3 reads CSARTGEFGNQPQHF. The CDR3 nucleotides read TGCAGTGCTAGGACAGGGGAATTCGGCAATCAGCCCCAGCATTTT.

This clonotype was picked up a small number of times. This chain joins TRBV4-2 and TRBJ2-2; 7 bases fit TRBD2. This CDR3 region has 17 residues. V lost 1 base, J lost 7 bases, and 12 bases stayed unmatched. CDR1 and CDR2 (germline): LGHNA, YNFKEQ. The CDR3 DNA is TGTGCCAGCAGCCAAGCTAGCGGCGTTCCGCGTCTCGGGGAGCTGTTTTTT. It specifies CASSQASGVPRLGELFF.

This clonotype was seen only a few times. Compared with germline, one end of the junction differs, possibly owing to a read error. This chain uses TRBV9 with TRBJ1-6; the match to TRBD1 covers 9 bases. This CDR3 region has 15 residues. Looked up from germline, CDR1 is SGDLS and CDR2 is YYNGEE. The CDR3 region has the DNA TGTGCCTGCAGCGTAGGGGACAGGGTTAATTCACCCCTCCACTTT. It yields the protein CACSVGDRVNSPLHF. Variable domain in full (rest from reference TRBV9 and TRBJ1-6): DSGVTQTPKHLITATGQRVTLRCSPRSGDLSVYWYQQSLDQGLQFLIQYYNGEERAKGNILERFSAQQFPDLHSELNLSSLELGDSALYFCACSVGDRVNSPLHFGNGTRLTVT.

J is TRBJ1-6 and V is TRBV7-9; the match to TRBD1 covers 8 bases. The V gene's germline CDR1 is SEHNR and CDR2 FQNEAQ (reference sequence). The ends lost 2 bases at V and 8 bases at J; junction bases unmatched: 11. This CDR3 has 17 residues. CDR3 sequence: CASSLRGNRGSDSPLHF. CDR3 DNA sequence: TGTGCCAGCAGCTTACGGGGGAACAGGGGGTCGGATTCACCCCTCCACTTT.

This clonotype has more than one count but fewer than ten. CDR3 loop: CASSPRDGVGGELFF. CDR3 sequence (DNA): TGCGCCAGCAGCCCCAGGGACGGAGTGGGCGGGGAGCTGTTTTTT. V gene TRBV4-3 combines with J gene TRBJ2-2; either TRBD1 or TRBD2 may fit D (5 bases each). Germline lookup yields CDR1 LGHNA and CDR2 YSLEER. The CDR3 totals 15 residues. Trimming removed 4 bases from V and 7 bases from J, with 16 bases in between.

The V and J genes are TRBV4-1 and TRBJ2-3; 14 nucleotides agree with TRBD2. V lost 5 bases and J lost 4; bases outside the gene matches: 17. There are 20 residues in the CDR3. Germline V lookup: CDR1 MGHRA, CDR2 YSYEKL. CDR3: CASSRSTGTSGGGVADTQYF. The CDR3 coding sequence is TGCGCCAGCAGCAGGTCAACGGGGACTAGCGGGGGCGGGGTCGCAGATACGCAGTATTTT.

V is TRBV6-2 or TRBV6-3 and J is TRBJ2-7; tentatively, D is TRBD2 (6 bases). The CDR3 sequence is 15 residues long. Germline values: CDR1 MNHEY, CDR2 SVGEGT. Trimming stripped 3 bases from V and 3 bases from J, with 15 bases between. The CDR3 protein is CASSYLGGGFYEQYF. CDR3 bases: TGTGCCAGCAGTTATCTGGGAGGAGGATTCTACGAGCAGTACTTC.

V gene TRBV12-3 or TRBV12-4 combines with J gene TRBJ2-5; 8 bases agree with TRBD2. With 7 bases clipped from V and 6 bases from J, the junction kept 13 bases outside the gene matches. CDR3 length equals 15 residues. The CDR3 DNA sequence: TGTGCCAGCACCTCCGGGACTAGTGATATGCAGACCCAGTACTTC. Residues: CASTSGTSDMQTQYF.

The chain uses TRBV14 and TRBJ2-1; no firm D call. There are 15 residues in the CDR3. V shed 1 base and J shed 0 bases, with 7 bases lying between them. CDR1 and CDR2 from the germline V gene are SGHDN and FVKESK. CDR3 region: CASSQAFNSYNEQFF. In DNA form, the CDR3 reads TGTGCCAGCAGCCAAGCGTTTAACTCCTACAATGAGCAGTTCTTC.

The genes are TRBV27 and TRBJ2-7; TRBD1 matches at 9 bases. The CDR3 consists of 13 residues. From germline, CDR1 is MNHEY and CDR2 SMNVEV (reference sequence). V shed 2 bases and J 6 bases; nucleotides not matched to a gene: 2. The CDR3 DNA sequence: TGTGCCAGCAGTTTAACAGGGGGCGTCGAGCAGTACTTC. Translated, it gives CASSLTGGVEQYF.

This clonotype appeared a few times. The J gene is TRBJ2-1, the V gene TRBV20-1, with TRBD2 identical over 9 bases. The CDR3 sequence is 17 residues long. CDR1 is DFQATT, CDR2 SNEGSKA, per germline (reference sequence). The J segment lost 3 bases and the V segment lost 6 bases, leaving 15 bases of the junction unmatched. The CDR3 spells CSARRLAGGPVYNEQFF. The CDR3 region has the DNA TGCAGTGCCAGAAGGTTGGCGGGAGGGCCCGTCTACAATGAGCAGTTCTTC.

This clonotype was detected many times. The chain joins TRBV20-1 to TRBJ2-7; D remains ambiguous. Trimming removed 5 bases from V and 3 bases from J, with 14 bases in between. This CDR3 is 13 amino acids long. Germline values: CDR1 DFQATT, CDR2 SNEGSKA (reference sequence). The CDR3 DNA reads as TGCAGTGCTCAAAGGGCTGGCTTCTACGAGCAGTACTTC. It codes for CSAQRAGFYEQYF.

This clonotype showed up just a few times. This rearrangement joins TRBV20-1 to TRBJ2-3, with 10 bases matching TRBD2. The CDR3 length is 13 residues. The junction had 4 bases not matched to a gene; V was cut back by 5 bases and J by 5 bases. Germline V gene lookup returns CDR1 DFQATT and CDR2 SNEGSKA (reference sequence). The CDR3 here is CSALLAGVDTQYF. The CDR3 nucleotides read TGCAGTGCTCTCCTAGCGGGGGTAGATACGCAGTATTTT.

This clonotype was picked up many times. J is TRBJ1-2 and V is TRBV5-1, with 8 bases identical to TRBD1. The CDR3 is made up of 13 amino acids. V trimming: 7 bases; J trimming: 2 bases; junction bases outside the gene matches: 4. Germline CDR1 reads SGHRS; CDR2 reads YFSETQ. The CDR3 here is CASRTGMNYGYTF. The CDR3 nucleotides read TGCGCCAGCCGGACAGGGATGAACTATGGCTACACCTTC. Variable domain in full (rest from reference TRBV5-1 and TRBJ1-2): KAGVTQTPRYLIKTRGQQVTLSCSPISGHRSVSWYQQTPGQGLQFLFEYFSETQRNKGNFPGRFSGRQFSNSRSEMNVSTLELGDSALYLCASRTGMNYGYTFGSGTRLTVV.

The rearrangement uses TRBV29-1 and TRBJ2-3, with 13 bases aligning to TRBD2. The trim removed 4 bases at V and 2 bases at J, leaving 3 bases unmatched. This CDR3 has 15 amino acids. CDR1 is SQVTM and CDR2 is ANQGSEA in the germline V gene. CDR3 loop: CSVGTSGSPTDTQYF. Written as DNA, the CDR3 is TGCAGCGTTGGGACTAGCGGGAGCCCCACAGATACGCAGTATTTT.

The chain has TRBV5-1 and TRBJ2-2; 11 positions agree with TRBD2. J was trimmed by 0 bases and V by 1 base; bases with no gene match: 5. The V gene's germline CDR1 is SGHRS and CDR2 YFSETQ. The CDR3 is made up of 18 amino acids. DNA of the CDR3: TGCGCCAGCAGCTTGAGGCTAGCGGGAGGACCGAACACCGGGGAGCTGTTTTTT. This gives the protein CASSLRLAGGPNTGELFF.

This clonotype appeared many times. V is TRBV7-2 and J is TRBJ2-3, with 7 bases lining up with TRBD2. Looked up from germline, CDR1 is SGHTA and CDR2 is FQGNSA. Germline trimming cut 1 base from V and 4 bases from J; bases unmatched to any gene: 5. CDR3 size: 15 residues. This CDR3 is CASSLGGGSPDTQYF. DNA of the CDR3: TGTGCCAGCAGCTTAGGTGGCGGGAGCCCAGATACGCAGTATTTT. Together with reference TRBV7-2 and TRBJ2-3, the CDR3 gives the full variable domain: GAGVSQSPSNKVTEKGKDVELRCDPISGHTALYWYRQSLGQGLEFLIYFQGNSAPDKSGLPSDRFSAERTGGSVSTLTIQRTQQEDSAVYLCASSLGGGSPDTQYFGPGTRLTVL.